This TCR beta chain is from a study of blood T cells in healthy people across ages. Whole-study results and caveats: A conclusive naive versus antigen-experienced comparison was prevented by the unsorted PBMCs.

Germline V gene data show CDR1 as SGHVS and CDR2 as FNYEAQ. The ends were cut back, 2 bases at V and 5 bases at J, with 18 bases in the middle. The length of the CDR3 is 16 residues. As for this clonotype: Antigen unknown.

Combining a sample-barcoded 5' primer with a J-beta primer mix, a second PCR ran for roughly 6 to 12 cycles. TCRdb recomputed calls from the 5' RACE reads with MiXCR, one row per CDR3 protein. The sample lists 750,000 or so distinct CDR3 sequences; 25% were seen once. The same data also went into a second study, on T cells of mothers and their children.

The receptor comes from a boy aged 5-17 years in good health. The V and J genes are TRBV7-6 and TRBJ2-5; tentatively, D is TRBD1 or TRBD2 (6 bases each). The sample taken for sequencing was blood. The CDR3 is CASSLRSGLRGETQYF. CDR3 sequence (DNA): TGTGCCAGCAGCTTAAGGTCGGGACTGAGGGGGGAGACCCAGTACTTC.